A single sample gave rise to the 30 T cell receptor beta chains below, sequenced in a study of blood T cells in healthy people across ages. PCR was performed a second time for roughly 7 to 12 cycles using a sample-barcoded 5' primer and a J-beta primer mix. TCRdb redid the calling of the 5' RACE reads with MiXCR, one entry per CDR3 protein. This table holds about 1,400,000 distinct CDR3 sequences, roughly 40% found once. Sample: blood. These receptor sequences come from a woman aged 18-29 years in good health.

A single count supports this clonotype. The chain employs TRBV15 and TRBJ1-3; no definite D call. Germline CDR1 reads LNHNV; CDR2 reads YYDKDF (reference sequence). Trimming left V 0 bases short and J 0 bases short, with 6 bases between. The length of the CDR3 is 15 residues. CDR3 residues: CATSREPNSGNTIYF. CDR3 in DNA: TGTGCCACCAGCAGAGAGCCGAACTCTGGAAACACCATATATTTT.

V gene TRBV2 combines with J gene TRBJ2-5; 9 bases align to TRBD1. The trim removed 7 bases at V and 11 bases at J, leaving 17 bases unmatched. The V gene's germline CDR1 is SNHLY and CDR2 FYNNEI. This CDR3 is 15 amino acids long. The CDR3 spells CASIHRGQGTNEQYF. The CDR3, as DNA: TGTGCCAGCATCCACCGAGGACAGGGGACGAATGAGCAGTACTTC.

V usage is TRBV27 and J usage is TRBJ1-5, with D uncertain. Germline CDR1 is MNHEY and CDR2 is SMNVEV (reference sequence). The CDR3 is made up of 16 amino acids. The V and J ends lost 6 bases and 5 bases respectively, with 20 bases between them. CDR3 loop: CASRPEGPAHYQPQHF. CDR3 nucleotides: TGTGCCAGCAGGCCGGAAGGACCAGCCCACTATCAGCCCCAGCATTTT.

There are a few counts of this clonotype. This CDR3 reads CASSPKPTENNEQFF. In DNA form, the CDR3 reads TGTGCCAGCTCACCAAAGCCTACAGAAAACAATGAGCAGTTCTTC. The chain carries TRBV18 and TRBJ2-1; D unclear. Germline V gives CDR1 KGHSH, CDR2 LQKENI. V was pared by 2 bases and J by 5 bases, with 13 bases between. CDR3 size: 15 residues.

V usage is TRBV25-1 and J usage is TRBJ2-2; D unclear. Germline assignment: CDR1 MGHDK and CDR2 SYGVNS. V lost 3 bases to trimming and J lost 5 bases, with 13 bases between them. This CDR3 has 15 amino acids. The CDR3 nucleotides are TGTGCCAGCAGTGACCACTTACTTACAACCGGGGAGCTGTTTTTT. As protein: CASSDHLLTTGELFF.

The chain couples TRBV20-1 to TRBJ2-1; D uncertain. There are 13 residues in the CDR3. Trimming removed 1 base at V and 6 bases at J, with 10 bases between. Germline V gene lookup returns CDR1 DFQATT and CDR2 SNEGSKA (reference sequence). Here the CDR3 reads CSARAGFGNEQFF. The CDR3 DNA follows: TGCAGTGCTAGAGCGGGTTTCGGCAATGAGCAGTTCTTC.

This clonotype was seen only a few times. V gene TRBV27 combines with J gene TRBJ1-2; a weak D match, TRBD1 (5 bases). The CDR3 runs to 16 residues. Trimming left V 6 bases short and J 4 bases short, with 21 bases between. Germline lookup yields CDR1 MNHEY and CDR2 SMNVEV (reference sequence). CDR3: CASSPYPGTALYGYTF. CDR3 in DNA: TGTGCCAGCAGCCCCTACCCCGGGACGGCCCTCTATGGCTACACCTTC.

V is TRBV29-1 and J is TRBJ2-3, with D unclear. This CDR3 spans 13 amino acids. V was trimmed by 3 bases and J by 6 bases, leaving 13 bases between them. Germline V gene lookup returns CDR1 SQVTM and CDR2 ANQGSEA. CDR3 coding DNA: TGCAGCGTTGAGGGCCGGTTCAGGGATACGCAGTATTTT. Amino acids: CSVEGRFRDTQYF.

The CDR3 here is CASSVSGGAADTQYF. CDR3 DNA: TGTGCCAGCAGCGTATCCGGGGGAGCCGCAGATACGCAGTATTTT. The chain combines TRBV9 with TRBJ2-3; the D gene is possibly TRBD2 (6 bases). The CDR3 contains 15 residues. Trimming removed 1 base at V and 4 bases at J, with 13 bases between. The germline CDR1 and CDR2 sequences are SGDLS and YYNGEE.

The CDR3 reads CASSFGLDFTSADTQYF. The CDR3 DNA reads TGTGCCAGCAGTTTCGGACTAGACTTCACGAGTGCAGATACGCAGTATTTT. The genes are TRBV6-5 and TRBJ2-3; 7 bases are shared with TRBD2. J gave up 4 bases and V 4 bases, and 14 bases lay outside the gene matches. Germline values: CDR1 MNHEY, CDR2 SVGAGI. The CDR3 length is 17 residues.

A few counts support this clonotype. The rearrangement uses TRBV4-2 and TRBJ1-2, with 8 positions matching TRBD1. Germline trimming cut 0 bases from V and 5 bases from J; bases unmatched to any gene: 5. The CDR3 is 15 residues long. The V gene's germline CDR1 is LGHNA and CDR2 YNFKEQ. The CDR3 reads CASSQEIQGGYGYTF. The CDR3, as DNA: TGTGCCAGCAGCCAAGAGATACAGGGGGGGTATGGCTACACCTTC.

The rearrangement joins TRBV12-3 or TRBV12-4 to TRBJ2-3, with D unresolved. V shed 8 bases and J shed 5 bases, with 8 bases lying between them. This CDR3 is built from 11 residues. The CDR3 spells CASAVVDTQYF. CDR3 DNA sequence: TGTGCCAGCGCGGTGGTAGATACGCAGTATTTT.

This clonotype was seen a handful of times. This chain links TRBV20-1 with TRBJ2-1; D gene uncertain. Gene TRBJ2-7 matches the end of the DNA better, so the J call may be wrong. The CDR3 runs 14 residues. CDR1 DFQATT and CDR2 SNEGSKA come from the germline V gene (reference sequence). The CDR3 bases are TGCAGTGCTAGTAACGGTCCTTCCTACAATGAGCAGTACTTC. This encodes CSASNGPSYNEQYF.

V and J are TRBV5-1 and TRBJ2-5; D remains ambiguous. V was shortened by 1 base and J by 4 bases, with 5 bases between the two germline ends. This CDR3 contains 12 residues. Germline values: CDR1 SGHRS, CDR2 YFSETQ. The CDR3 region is CASSLIPETQYF. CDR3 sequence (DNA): TGCGCCAGCAGCTTGATACCAGAGACCCAGTACTTC.

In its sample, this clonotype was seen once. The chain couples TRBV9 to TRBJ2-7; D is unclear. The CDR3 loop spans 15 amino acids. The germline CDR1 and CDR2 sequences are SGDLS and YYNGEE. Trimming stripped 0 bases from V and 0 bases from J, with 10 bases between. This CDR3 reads CASSVVVDFSYEQYF. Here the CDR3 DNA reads TGTGCCAGCAGCGTAGTGGTAGACTTCTCCTACGAGCAGTACTTC.

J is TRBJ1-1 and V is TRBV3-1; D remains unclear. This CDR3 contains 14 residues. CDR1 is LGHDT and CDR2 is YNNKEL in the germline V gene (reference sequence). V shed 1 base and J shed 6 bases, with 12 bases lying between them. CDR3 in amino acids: CASSQGAGVPEAFF. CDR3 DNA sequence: TGTGCCAGCAGCCAAGGGGCGGGAGTCCCTGAAGCTTTCTTT.

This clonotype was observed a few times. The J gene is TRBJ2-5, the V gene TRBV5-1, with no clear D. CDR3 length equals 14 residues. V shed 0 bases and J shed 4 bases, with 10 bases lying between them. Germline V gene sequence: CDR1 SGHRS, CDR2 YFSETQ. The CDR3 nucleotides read TGCGCCAGCAGCTTGGCGGGCAGTGCAGAGACCCAGTACTTC. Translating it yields CASSLAGSAETQYF.

The DNA for the CDR3 is TGTGCCATCAGCGCCGGACAGGGTGGATTCTACGAGCAGTACTTC. Protein product: CAISAGQGGFYEQYF. The V gene is TRBV10-3, the J gene TRBJ2-7, with TRBD1 identical over 8 bases. The trim removed 6 bases at V and 3 bases at J, leaving 10 bases unmatched. The CDR3 spans 15 residues. Germline lookup yields CDR1 ENHRY and CDR2 SYGVKD.

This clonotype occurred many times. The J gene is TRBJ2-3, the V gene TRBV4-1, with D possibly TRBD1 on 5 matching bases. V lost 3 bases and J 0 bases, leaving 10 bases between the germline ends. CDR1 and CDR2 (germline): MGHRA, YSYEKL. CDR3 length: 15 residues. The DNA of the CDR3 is TGCGCCAGCAGCCAGGGGCCGTCTAGCACAGATACGCAGTATTTT. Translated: CASSQGPSSTDTQYF.

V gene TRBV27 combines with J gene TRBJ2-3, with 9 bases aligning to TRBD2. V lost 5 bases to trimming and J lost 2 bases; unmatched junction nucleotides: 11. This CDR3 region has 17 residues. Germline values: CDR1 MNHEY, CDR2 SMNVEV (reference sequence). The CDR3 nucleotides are TGTGCCAGCAGTCGACCCATCGCGGGGGGGAACACAGATACGCAGTATTTT. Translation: CASSRPIAGGNTDTQYF.

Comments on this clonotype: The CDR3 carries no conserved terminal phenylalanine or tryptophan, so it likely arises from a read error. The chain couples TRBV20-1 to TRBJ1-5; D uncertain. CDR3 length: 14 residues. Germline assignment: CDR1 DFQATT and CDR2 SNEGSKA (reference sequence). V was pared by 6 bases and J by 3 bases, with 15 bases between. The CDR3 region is CSASRPASNQPQHL. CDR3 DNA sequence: TGCAGTGCCTCCCGGCCTGCTTCCAATCAGCCCCAGCATTTA.

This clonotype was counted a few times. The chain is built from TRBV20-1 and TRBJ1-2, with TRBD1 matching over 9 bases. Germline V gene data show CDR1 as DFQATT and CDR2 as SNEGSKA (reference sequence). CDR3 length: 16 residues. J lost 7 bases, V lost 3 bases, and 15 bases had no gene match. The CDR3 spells CSASPPVGTGFSGYTF. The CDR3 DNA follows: TGCAGTGCTAGCCCCCCGGTCGGGACAGGGTTCTCTGGCTACACCTTC.

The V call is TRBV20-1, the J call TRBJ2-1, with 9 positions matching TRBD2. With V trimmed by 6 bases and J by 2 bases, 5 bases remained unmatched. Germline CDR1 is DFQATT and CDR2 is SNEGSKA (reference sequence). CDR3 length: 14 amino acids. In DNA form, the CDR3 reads TGCAGTGCCGTGACTAGCGGTGCCTACAATGAGCAGTTCTTC. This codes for CSAVTSGAYNEQFF.

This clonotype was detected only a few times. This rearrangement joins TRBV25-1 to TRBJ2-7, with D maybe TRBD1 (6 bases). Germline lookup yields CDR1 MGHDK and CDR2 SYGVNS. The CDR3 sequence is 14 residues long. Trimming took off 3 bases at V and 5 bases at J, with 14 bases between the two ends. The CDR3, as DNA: TGTGCCAGCAGTGACAGGGGATTGAGGGACGAGCAGTACTTC. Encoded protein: CASSDRGLRDEQYF.

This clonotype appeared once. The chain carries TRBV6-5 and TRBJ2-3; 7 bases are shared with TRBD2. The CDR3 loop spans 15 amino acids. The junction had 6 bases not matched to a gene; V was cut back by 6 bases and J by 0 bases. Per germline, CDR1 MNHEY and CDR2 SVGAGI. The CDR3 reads CASRGSGASTDTQYF. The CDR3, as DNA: TGTGCCAGCAGAGGCAGCGGGGCTAGCACAGATACGCAGTATTTT.

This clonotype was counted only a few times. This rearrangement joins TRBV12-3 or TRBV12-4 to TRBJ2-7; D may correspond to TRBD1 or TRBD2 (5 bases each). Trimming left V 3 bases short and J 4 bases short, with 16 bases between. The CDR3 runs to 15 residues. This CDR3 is CASSFGQGVEYEQYF. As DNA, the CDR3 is TGTGCCAGCAGTTTCGGGCAGGGAGTTGAGTACGAGCAGTACTTC.

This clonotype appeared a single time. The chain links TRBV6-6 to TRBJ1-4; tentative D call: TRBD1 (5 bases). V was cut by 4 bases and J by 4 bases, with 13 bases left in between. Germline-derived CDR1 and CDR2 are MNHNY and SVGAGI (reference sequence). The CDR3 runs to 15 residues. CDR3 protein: CASSSPTEDNEKLFF. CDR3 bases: TGTGCCAGCAGTTCCCCGACAGAAGATAATGAAAAACTGTTTTTT.

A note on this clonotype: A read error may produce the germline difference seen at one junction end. CDR3 nucleotide sequence: TGCGCCGGCAGAACCGGGACTAGCCAGTACAATGAGCAGTTCTTC. Its protein product is CAGRTGTSQYNEQFF. The rearrangement uses TRBV10-2 and TRBJ2-1; 9 bases align to TRBD2. Looked up from germline, CDR1 is WSHSY and CDR2 is SAAADI. The CDR3 is made up of 15 amino acids.

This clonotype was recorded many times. The CDR3 loop is CAISESSTDTQYF. The CDR3 DNA reads TGTGCCATCAGTGAGTCTAGCACAGATACGCAGTATTTT. This rearrangement joins TRBV10-3 to TRBJ2-3; D is ambiguous. Germline V gene sequence: CDR1 ENHRY, CDR2 SYGVKD. The CDR3 has 13 amino acids. With 0 bases removed from V and 0 bases from J, the gap between germline ends came to 1 base.

CDR3 in DNA: TGCGCCAGCAGCGTAGGTACAGGACAGGAGAAAGGCTACACCTTC. Translated: CASSVGTGQEKGYTF. This chain joins TRBV5-1 and TRBJ1-2; 7 bases are a match to TRBD1. The germline gives CDR1 SGHRS, CDR2 YFSETQ. The CDR3 spans 15 residues. V trimming: 4 bases; J trimming: 8 bases; junction bases outside the gene matches: 14.